There are a few counts of the clone carrying this T cell receptor (beta chain). The sample belongs to a study of shared clonotypes between healthy human individuals. The CDR3 contains 14 residues. Germline V gives CDR1 GTSNPN, CDR2 SVGIG (reference sequence). V lost 0 bases and J lost 2, with 10 bases in between. The protocol was immunoSEQ multiplex PCR, while the TCRdb copy is restricted to in-frame clones and leaves out a portion. This table has 950,000 to 1,100,000 clones, approximately 80% appearing once. All donors were healthy HIV-negative adults lacking recent acute infections or vaccinations. The sequencing sample was made of memory CD4+ T cells from PBMCs. Sample subset: CD45RA-negative fraction. The V call is TRBV30, the J call TRBJ1-1; D is ambiguous. The TCR sequence derives from a man younger than 35 in good health. Some clones in this sample may be carry-over from other donors' samples. The CDR3: CAWSVLSTNTEAFF. In DNA, the CDR3 is TGTGCCTGGAGTGTACTTAGCACAAACACTGAAGCTTTCTTT.